This TCR beta chain emerged from a study of cytomegalovirus exposure and HLA in healthy donors. 60 Vbeta and 13 Jbeta primers were used in PCR. In the source study's methods: Later reanalysis found 75 million to 100 million unique TCR beta chains, about 11 million of them shared. TCRdb's copy holds only in-frame clones and misses some; the assay was immunoSEQ multiplex PCR. V and J calls and clone size are as listed in that table; D and trimming were resolved from the DNA. The data contain 100,000 to 150,000 clones, approximately 71% of them singletons. In germline, CDR1 is MNHNY, CDR2 SVGAGI (reference sequence). Trimming left V 7 bases short and J 7 bases short, with 15 bases between. This CDR3 has 13 amino acids.

This rearrangement joins TRBV6-6 to TRBJ2-3; weak D call: TRBD1 (5 bases). Material: PBMCs. The sequence was obtained from a woman aged 60-75 years in good health and CMV-seronegative. The CDR3 sequence is CASNSNRLNTQYF. In DNA form, the CDR3 reads TGTGCCAGCAACTCAAACAGGTTAAATACGCAGTATTTT.